These 20 T cell receptor beta chains share one sample of origin, sequenced in a study of lymphopenia after photon versus proton radiotherapy. The protocol was immunoSEQ multiplex PCR, while the TCRdb copy is restricted to in-frame clones and leaves out a portion. The profile shows about 39,000 clones, 90% to 95% of them singletons. Here the sequenced sample was peripheral blood, taken from a patient treated with photon-based radiotherapy. These receptors were taken from a man aged 55 to 70 with cholangiocarcinoma.

This chain connects TRBV28 to TRBJ2-5; 9 bases map to TRBD1. This CDR3 has 19 amino acids. CDR1 is MDHEN, CDR2 SYDVKM, per germline. Trimming took 4 bases from V and 0 from J; bases not matched to a gene: 15. As DNA, the CDR3 is TGTGCCAGCAGTTCCTCTGGCAATAGGGACAGGGAGTACCAAGAGACCCAGTACTTC. It is translated as CASSSSGNRDREYQETQYF.

This sequence joins TRBV13 and TRBJ2-3; D is perhaps TRBD2 (6 bases). The CDR3 has 15 amino acids. From germline, CDR1 is PRHDT and CDR2 FYEKMQ (reference sequence). V was cut by 3 bases and J by 1 base, with 11 bases left in between. Here the CDR3 DNA reads TGTGCCAGCAGCTTTAGCGGTGACGGCACAGATACGCAGTATTTT. It translates to CASSFSGDGTDTQYF.

This chain uses TRBV19 with TRBJ1-6, with D possibly TRBD1 on 6 matching bases. This CDR3 is built from 18 residues. Trimming removed 4 bases at V and 6 bases at J, with 22 bases between. Germline lookup yields CDR1 LNHDA and CDR2 SQIVND (reference sequence). This CDR3 reads CASSRGHPGMFGNSPLHF. The CDR3 DNA is TGTGCCAGTAGTAGGGGACATCCGGGCATGTTTGGTAATTCACCCCTCCACTTT.

This clone was counted only a few times. The chain combines TRBV5-6 with TRBJ2-6; D is ambiguous. Trimming pared 6 bases from V and 1 base from J, leaving 8 bases between. The CDR3 totals 14 residues. CDR1 is SGHDT and CDR2 is YYEEEE in the germline V gene. The CDR3 spells CASTIGSGANVLTF. CDR3 nucleotides: TGTGCCAGCACCATAGGATCTGGGGCCAACGTCCTGACTTTC.

This clone turned up a few times. V is TRBV13 and J is TRBJ1-6; TRBD1 matches 10 bases. Per germline, CDR1 PRHDT and CDR2 FYEKMQ (reference sequence). V dropped 5 bases and J dropped 10; count of bases not matched to a gene: 8. The CDR3 contains 15 residues. The DNA for the CDR3 is TGTGCCAGCAGCCCATCGACAGGGGGCCAATCACCCCTCCACTTT. It translates to CASSPSTGGQSPLHF.

The chain links TRBV27 to TRBJ2-7; 8 positions match TRBD1. V dropped 8 bases and J dropped 3; count of bases not matched to a gene: 6. CDR1 MNHEY and CDR2 SMNVEV come from the germline V gene (reference sequence). This CDR3 region has 13 residues. The CDR3 DNA sequence: TGTGCCAGCCACAGGGGGGAATTCTACGAGCAGTACTTC. Translated: CASHRGEFYEQYF.

A note on this clone: Germline and junction disagree at one end, which may indicate a read error. The rearrangement uses TRBV28 and TRBJ1-4; no clear D gene. CDR1 and CDR2 from the germline V gene are MDHEN and SYDVKM. This CDR3 has 14 amino acids. This chain's CDR3 is CASRLSGSNEKLFF. The DNA for the CDR3 is TGTGCCAGCAGGTTATCTGGGTCCAATGAAAAACTGTTTTTT.

The chain is built from TRBV2 and TRBJ1-1; the D gene is possibly TRBD1 (6 bases). Germline-derived CDR1 and CDR2 are SNHLY and FYNNEI. The CDR3 has 14 residues. V gave up 9 bases and J gave up 3 bases, with 17 bases separating them. The CDR3: CASAPRGGYTEAFF. The CDR3 nucleotides are TGTGCCAGTGCTCCTAGAGGGGGGTACACTGAAGCTTTCTTT.

The chain uses TRBV19 and TRBJ2-7; 7 bases line up with TRBD2. The CDR3 extends over 13 amino acids. The V gene's germline CDR1 is LNHDA and CDR2 SQIVND (reference sequence). The junction had 5 bases not matched to a gene; V was cut back by 2 bases and J by 7 bases. The CDR3 reads CASSITGGREQYF. CDR3 DNA: TGTGCCAGTAGTATAACGGGAGGAAGGGAGCAGTACTTC. Combining the CDR3 with reference TRBV19 and TRBJ2-7 gives the whole variable domain DGGITQSPKYLFRKEGQNVTLSCEQNLNHDAMYWYRQDPGQGLRLIYYSQIVNDFQKGDIAEGYSVSREKKESFPLTVTSAQKNPTAFYLCASSITGGREQYFGPGTRLTVT.

The genes are TRBV5-4 and TRBJ2-3, with 11 nucleotides matching TRBD2. V was clipped by 4 bases and J by 2 bases; unmatched bases: 3. Germline loops: CDR1 SGHNT, CDR2 YYREEE (reference sequence). The CDR3 spans 15 residues. As DNA, the CDR3 is TGTGCCAGCAGCCCTAGCGGGGGGAACACAGATACGCAGTATTTT. Translating gives CASSPSGGNTDTQYF.

CDR3 nucleotide sequence: TGTGCCAGCAGTGGCACGTTAGCGGGAGAGTCCTACAATGAGCAGTTCTTC. Translating gives CASSGTLAGESYNEQFF. The chain couples TRBV27 to TRBJ2-1, with TRBD2 matching over 9 bases. The trim removed 5 bases at V and 1 base at J, leaving 9 bases unmatched. The V gene's germline CDR1 is MNHEY and CDR2 SMNVEV (reference sequence). The CDR3 sequence is 17 residues long.

The chain has TRBV7-7 and TRBJ1-4, with D perhaps matching TRBD1 (6 bases). The CDR3 is 17 amino acids. Trimming left V 5 bases short and J 2 bases short, with 18 bases between. The germline CDR1 and CDR2 sequences are SSHAT and FNYEAQ (reference sequence). The CDR3 region is CASSGWDTGQTNEKLFF. DNA for the CDR3: TGTGCCAGCAGCGGGTGGGACACAGGGCAGACTAATGAAAAACTGTTTTTT.

The chain recombines TRBV9 with TRBJ1-1; tentative D call: TRBD1 (5 bases). The CDR3 covers 14 residues. Trimming pared 3 bases from V and 1 base from J, leaving 10 bases between. CDR1 and CDR2 from the germline V gene are SGDLS and YYNGEE. The CDR3 DNA sequence: TGTGCCAGCAGCGGCGTGGGGGAGAACACTGAAGCTTTCTTT. Translation gives CASSGVGENTEAFF.

With respect to this clone: This CDR3 is also generated by other DNA sequences in the sample. The gene calls are TRBV7-7 and TRBJ2-5, with 7 positions matching TRBD2. The CDR3 consists of 14 residues. CDR1 is SSHAT and CDR2 is FNYEAQ in the germline V gene (reference sequence). The CDR3 is CASSLTGGQETQYF. CDR3 nucleotides: TGTGCTAGTAGTCTAACGGGAGGTCAAGAGACCCAGTACTTC.

This sequence joins TRBV19 and TRBJ2-3; D unclear. CDR1 LNHDA and CDR2 SQIVND come from the germline V gene (reference sequence). The CDR3 contains 15 residues. V was cut by 3 bases and J by 2 bases, with 12 bases left in between. The CDR3 coding sequence is TGTGCCAGTAGTATTAACGGACGAACCACAGATACGCAGTATTTT. It translates to CASSINGRTTDTQYF.

This clone appeared a single time. The chain recombines TRBV5-5 with TRBJ1-2; 8 nucleotides match TRBD1. The CDR3 is made up of 15 amino acids. J lost 7 bases, V lost 2 bases, and 10 bases had no gene match. Germline V gives CDR1 SGHKS, CDR2 YYEKEE (reference sequence). The CDR3 is CASSFPRGQAGGYTF. Here the CDR3 DNA reads TGTGCCAGCAGCTTCCCCAGGGGGCAAGCTGGTGGCTACACCTTC.

V usage is TRBV7-6 and J usage is TRBJ2-3; tentative D call: TRBD2 (6 bases). The CDR3 has 16 residues. Germline CDR1 is SGHVS and CDR2 is FNYEAQ. The ends were cut back, 3 bases at V and 0 bases at J, with 13 bases in the middle. The DNA for the CDR3 is TGTGCCAGCAGCTTTGTCGGGGGACTGAGCACAGATACGCAGTATTTT. Translated: CASSFVGGLSTDTQYF.

CDR3 nucleotide sequence: TGTGCCAGTAGTATAGGGCGGCAGGGAGGTCAGCCCCAGCATTTT. It codes for CASSIGRQGGQPQHF. The chain recombines TRBV19 with TRBJ1-5; possibly TRBD1 for D (5 bases). Germline V gene sequence: CDR1 LNHDA, CDR2 SQIVND (reference sequence). CDR3 length: 15 residues. The germline V and J ends were trimmed by 1 base and 6 bases, with 13 bases remaining between them.

The V call is TRBV19, the J call TRBJ2-2; 9 bases map to TRBD2. Germline CDR1 LNHDA, CDR2 SQIVND (reference sequence). Trimming took 6 bases from V and 9 from J; bases not matched to a gene: 8. CDR3 length: 14 amino acids. The CDR3 region has the DNA TGTGCCAGTAGGGGTAGCGGGGGCTCCCGGGAGCTGTTTTTT. Its protein product is CASRGSGGSRELFF.

The chain carries TRBV9 and TRBJ1-1; tentatively, D is TRBD1 (5 bases). The germline V gene has CDR1 SGDLS and CDR2 YYNGEE. The CDR3 contains 14 residues. V was clipped by 3 bases and J by 0 bases, with 9 bases between them. The CDR3 here is CASSADSMNTEAFF. The CDR3 region has the DNA TGTGCCAGCAGCGCCGACAGTATGAACACTGAAGCTTTCTTT.